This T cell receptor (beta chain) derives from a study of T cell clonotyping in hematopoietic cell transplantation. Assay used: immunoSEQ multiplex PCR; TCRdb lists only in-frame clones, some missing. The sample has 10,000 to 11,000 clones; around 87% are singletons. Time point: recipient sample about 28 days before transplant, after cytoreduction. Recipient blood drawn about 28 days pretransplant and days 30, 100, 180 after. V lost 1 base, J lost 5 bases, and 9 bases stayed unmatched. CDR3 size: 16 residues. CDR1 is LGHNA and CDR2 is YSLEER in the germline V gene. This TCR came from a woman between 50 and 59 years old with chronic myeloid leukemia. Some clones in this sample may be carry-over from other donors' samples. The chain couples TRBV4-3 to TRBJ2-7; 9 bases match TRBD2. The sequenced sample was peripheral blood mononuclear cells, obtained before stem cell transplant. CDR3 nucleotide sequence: TGCGCCAGCAGCCAAGCTATAGCGGGAGAAGGCCACGAGCAGTACTTC. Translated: CASSQAIAGEGHEQYF.